Presented here are 13 T cell receptor beta chains from one specimen sequenced in a study of shared clonotypes between healthy human individuals. Measured with immunoSEQ multiplex PCR; TCRdb has only the in-frame clones, and not every one. Counted here are about 680,000 clones, roughly 73% occurring once; the ten biggest clones make up 1.5% to 2%. Sequenced input: memory CD4+ T cells sorted from blood. Sample subset: CD45RA-negative fraction. These receptors came from a woman in her twenties or thirties in good health.

The CDR3 bases are TGTGCCAGCAGTTACGGGGTGGGAGTGGAGACCCAGTACTTC. Its translation is CASSYGVGVETQYF. The chain uses TRBV6-5 and TRBJ2-5, with D possibly being TRBD2 (5 bases). V dropped 2 bases and J dropped 5 bases, with 12 bases sitting between them. Germline V gene sequence: CDR1 MNHEY, CDR2 SVGAGI. This CDR3 region has 14 residues.

V gene TRBV19 combines with J gene TRBJ1-2; D unresolved. The germline V gene encodes CDR1 LNHDA and CDR2 SQIVND (reference sequence). V was cut by 7 bases and J by 5 bases, with 20 bases left in between. The CDR3 loop spans 15 amino acids. This CDR3 is CASTPGRGDGYGYTF. As DNA, the CDR3 is TGTGCCAGTACTCCAGGCCGGGGAGATGGATATGGCTACACCTTC.

V usage is TRBV6-1 and J usage is TRBJ1-4, with 9 bases lining up with TRBD1. With 5 bases clipped from V and 12 bases from J, the junction kept 7 bases outside the gene matches. This CDR3 is 13 amino acids long. The germline V gene has CDR1 MNHNS and CDR2 SASEGT. The CDR3 here is CASSSGTGTELFF. The CDR3 bases are TGTGCCAGCAGTTCCGGGACAGGGACGGAACTGTTTTTT.

For the CDR3, the DNA is TGTGCCAGCAGCCAAGAAGAGAGGGGCTCTGGCTACACCTTC. Translation: CASSQEERGSGYTF. The chain recombines TRBV14 with TRBJ1-2; the D gene is possibly TRBD1 (5 bases). V gave up 0 bases and J gave up 7 bases, with 12 bases separating them. Germline CDR1 SGHDN, CDR2 FVKESK. This CDR3 comprises 14 residues. Full variable domain (outside the CDR3, taken from reference TRBV14 and TRBJ1-2): EAGVTQFPSHSVIEKGQTVTLRCDPISGHDNLYWYRRVMGKEIKFLLHFVKESKQDESGMPNNRFLAERTGGTYSTLKVQPAELEDSGVYFCASSQEERGSGYTFGSGTRLTVV.

This clone showed up just a few times. V and J are TRBV10-1 and TRBJ1-4; D gene unclear. CDR1 is WNHNN and CDR2 is SYGVQD in the germline V gene (reference sequence). This CDR3 region has 13 residues. Trimming left V 3 bases short and J 8 bases short, with 10 bases between. CDR3 in amino acids: CASSEARGEKLFF. DNA for the CDR3: TGCGCCAGCAGTGAAGCCCGCGGGGAAAAACTGTTTTTT.

This clone was picked up a small number of times. The chain carries TRBV9 and TRBJ1-1, with TRBD1 identical over 7 bases. Germline V CDR1 and CDR2: SGDLS, YYNGEE. This CDR3 has 12 residues. Unmatched junction bases numbered 3, after V lost 0 bases and J lost 10 bases. The DNA for the CDR3 is TGTGCCAGCAGCGTAGCGGAGGGGGCAGCTTTCTTT. Protein sequence: CASSVAEGAAFF.

The chain links TRBV27 to TRBJ2-7, with 7 bases lining up with TRBD2. There are 13 residues in the CDR3. Germline loops: CDR1 MNHEY, CDR2 SMNVEV (reference sequence). The V gene end was trimmed by 5 bases and the J gene end by 7 bases; junction bases not matched to a gene: 8. CDR3 protein: CASSHKRGEEQYF. In DNA, the CDR3 is TGTGCCAGCAGTCACAAGCGGGGCGAAGAGCAGTACTTC.

V gene TRBV19 combines with J gene TRBJ2-5; tentatively, D is TRBD1 or TRBD2 (7 bases each). Germline values: CDR1 LNHDA, CDR2 SQIVND (reference sequence). V lost 7 bases and J 1 base, leaving 34 bases between the germline ends. This CDR3 has 21 residues. The CDR3 sequence is CASTVDSDRVLGGVIQETQYF. DNA of the CDR3: TGTGCCAGTACCGTGGACTCTGACAGGGTATTAGGGGGGGTAATCCAAGAGACCCAGTACTTC.

The chain carries TRBV18 and TRBJ2-5; no definite D call. Germline lookup yields CDR1 KGHSH and CDR2 LQKENI. V shed 3 bases and J shed 5 bases, with 10 bases lying between them. The length of the CDR3 is 13 residues. The chain's CDR3 is CASSPAARETQYF. The CDR3, as DNA: TGTGCCAGCTCACCTGCGGCCCGGGAGACCCAGTACTTC.

The rearrangement uses TRBV6-1 and TRBJ2-1; D call uncertain. Germline V CDR1 and CDR2: MNHNS, SASEGT. The V end was cut by 7 bases, the J end by 4 bases, with 14 bases between. The CDR3 length is 14 residues. The CDR3 reads CASTLLTDYNEQFF. DNA for the CDR3: TGTGCCAGCACGCTCCTAACTGATTACAATGAGCAGTTCTTC.

The chain carries TRBV6-5 and TRBJ1-2, with TRBD1 as a possible D gene (5 bases). CDR1 is MNHEY, CDR2 SVGAGI, per germline. This CDR3 is built from 16 residues. Trimming cost V 4 bases and J 6 bases, with 21 bases left between them. The CDR3 region has the DNA TGTGCCAGCAGTTCATCCGGGACGCTGATGCTCAATGGCTACACCTTC. Its translation is CASSSSGTLMLNGYTF.

This chain links TRBV19 with TRBJ2-2; TRBD1 agrees at 9 bases. CDR3 length equals 14 residues. The germline CDR1 and CDR2 sequences are LNHDA and SQIVND (reference sequence). J lost 4 bases, V lost 10 bases, and 7 bases had no gene match. The DNA for the CDR3 is TGTGCCACGGGGGACAGGGCCAGCACCGGGGAGCTGTTTTTT. This codes for CATGDRASTGELFF.

V gene TRBV28 combines with J gene TRBJ1-2; tentatively, D is TRBD1 (5 bases). In germline, CDR1 is MDHEN, CDR2 SYDVKM. The CDR3 covers 14 residues. With 5 bases removed from V and 4 bases from J, the gap between germline ends came to 14 bases. Here the CDR3 reads CASSGWGPFYGYTF. In nucleotides, the CDR3 is TGTGCCAGCAGTGGATGGGGCCCATTCTATGGCTACACCTTC.